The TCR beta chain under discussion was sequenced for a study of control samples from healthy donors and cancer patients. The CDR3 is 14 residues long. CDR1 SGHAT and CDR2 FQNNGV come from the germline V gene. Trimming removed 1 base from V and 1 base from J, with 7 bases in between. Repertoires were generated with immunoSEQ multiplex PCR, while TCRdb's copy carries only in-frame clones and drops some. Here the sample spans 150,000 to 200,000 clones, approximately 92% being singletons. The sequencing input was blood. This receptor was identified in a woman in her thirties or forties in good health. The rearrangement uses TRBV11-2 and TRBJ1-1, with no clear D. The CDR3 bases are TGTGCCAGCAGCTTAGTAAGAGGGAACACTGAAGCTTTCTTT. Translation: CASSLVRGNTEAFF.